The 26 T cell receptor beta chains reported below all come from one sample, sequenced in a study of T cells in Graves' hyperthyroidism and ophthalmopathy. The investigators amplified TCR beta CDR3 regions from RNA transcripts. The HTBI set primed first-round TCR CDR3 RT-PCR. TCRdb recomputed calls from the multiplex PCR reads with MiXCR, one row per CDR3 protein. This table holds 700,000 to 950,000 distinct CDR3 sequences, roughly 32% found once. The specimen sequenced was blood. The receptors here all came from a woman in her forties with Graves' hyperthyroidism.

The chain recombines TRBV5-5 with TRBJ1-4, with D perhaps TRBD1 (6 bases). The germline CDR1 and CDR2 sequences are SGHKS and YYEKEE (reference sequence). The germline V and J ends were trimmed by 5 bases and 12 bases, with 14 bases remaining between them. The CDR3 is 12 amino acids. The CDR3 DNA follows: TGTGCCAGCAGGGCCTACAGGGTGGAACTGTTTTTT. Translating it yields CASRAYRVELFF. Looking up the rest from reference TRBV5-5 and TRBJ1-4 gives the full variable domain: DAGVTQSPTHLIKTRGQQVTLRCSPISGHKSVSWYQQVLGQGPQFIFQYYEKEERGRGNFPDRFSARQFPNYSSELNVNALLLGDSALYLCASRAYRVELFFGSGTQLSVL.

This clonotype is a singleton in its sample. The junction departs from the called germline gene at one end, perhaps through a read error. The rearrangement uses TRBV10-3 and TRBJ2-6; 9 bases align to TRBD1. This CDR3 comprises 15 residues. Germline values: CDR1 ENHRY, CDR2 SYGVKD. The CDR3 nucleotides are TGTGCCATCAGTGGCGGACAGGGGCGATCGAACACTGAAGCTTTC. The encoded protein is CAISGGQGRSNTEAF.

This clonotype was recorded at least ten times. V is TRBV7-9 and J is TRBJ1-4; the match to TRBD1 covers 7 bases. V lost 5 bases and J lost 5; bases outside the gene matches: 8. The CDR3 contains 15 residues. Germline V gene sequence: CDR1 SEHNR, CDR2 FQNEAQ (reference sequence). CDR3 DNA: TGTGCCAGCAGCCGCCCGACAGGGCCGAATGAAAAACTGTTTTTT. Translated: CASSRPTGPNEKLFF.

V and J are TRBV19 and TRBJ2-7; 8 nucleotides align to TRBD1. V gave up 5 bases and J gave up 2 bases; unmatched junction bases: 8. The CDR3 contains 15 residues. Germline CDR1 is LNHDA and CDR2 is SQIVND (reference sequence). The CDR3 region has the DNA TGTGCCAGTAGTGTCATTCTGGACAGGGCCTACGAGCAGTACTTC. Its protein product is CASSVILDRAYEQYF.

This chain links TRBV7-2 with TRBJ2-2; D gene uncertain. The germline gives CDR1 SGHTA, CDR2 FQGNSA. Trimming removed 5 bases from V and 6 bases from J, with 7 bases in between. This CDR3 is built from 12 residues. The DNA for the CDR3 is TGTGCCAGCAGCCAAGATTCCGGGGAGCTGTTTTTT. This translates into CASSQDSGELFF.

The chain joins TRBV6-5 to TRBJ2-5; D possibly corresponds to TRBD1 (6 bases). In germline, CDR1 is MNHEY, CDR2 SVGAGI. This CDR3 spans 13 amino acids. The V end was cut by 7 bases, the J end by 2 bases, with 11 bases between. CDR3 loop: CASTVTGQETQYF. The CDR3 nucleotides read TGTGCCAGCACTGTGACAGGACAAGAGACCCAGTACTTC.

The CDR3 DNA is TGCAGTGCTAGAGGCTTCAGAAACAATGAGCAGTTCTTC. It is translated as CSARGFRNNEQFF. This chain joins TRBV20-1 and TRBJ2-1, with D uncertain. Germline CDR1 DFQATT, CDR2 SNEGSKA (reference sequence). The germline V and J ends were trimmed by 1 base and 5 bases, with 9 bases remaining between them. The CDR3 contains 13 residues.

The table lists this clonotype with many counts. J is TRBJ1-2 and V is TRBV7-2; D might be TRBD1 (6 bases). The CDR3 covers 14 residues. The V end was cut by 6 bases, the J end by 3 bases, with 14 bases between. Germline lookup yields CDR1 SGHTA and CDR2 FQGNSA. For the CDR3, the DNA is TGTGCCAGCAGGGATCGACAGGCCCACTATGGCTACACCTTC. Translating gives CASRDRQAHYGYTF.

This clonotype was seen more than once but under ten times. The V gene is TRBV20-1, the J gene TRBJ2-7, with 14 bases aligning to TRBD2. The CDR3 has 17 residues. With V trimmed by 4 bases and J by 4 bases, 12 bases remained unmatched. The germline CDR1 and CDR2 sequences are DFQATT and SNEGSKA (reference sequence). The CDR3 sequence: CSAKRLAGGPGVYEQYF. CDR3 DNA sequence: TGCAGTGCTAAACGACTAGCGGGAGGGCCAGGCGTATACGAGCAGTACTTC.

This rearrangement joins TRBV6-5 to TRBJ2-7; 11 bases map to TRBD1. Trimming at V came to 5 bases and at J to 1 base, leaving 7 bases not matched to a gene. Germline V CDR1 and CDR2: MNHEY, SVGAGI. The CDR3 covers 16 residues. This chain's CDR3 is CASSQNRDRGSYEQYF. DNA of the CDR3: TGTGCCAGCAGTCAGAACCGGGACAGGGGGTCCTACGAGCAGTACTTC.

The chain couples TRBV20-1 to TRBJ1-5, with 7 bases that match TRBD1. The CDR3 length is 16 residues. V dropped 0 bases and J dropped 7; count of bases not matched to a gene: 12. The germline CDR1 and CDR2 sequences are DFQATT and SNEGSKA (reference sequence). CDR3 DNA sequence: TGCAGTGCTAGAGATGGGTGGGACAGCCACCTACAGCCCCAGCATTTT. Amino acid sequence: CSARDGWDSHLQPQHF.

This chain uses TRBV6-5 with TRBJ2-2; tentative D call: TRBD1 (5 bases). This CDR3 is built from 12 residues. Deletions cut 6 bases from V and 6 bases from J, with 8 bases between. Per the germline V gene, CDR1 is MNHEY and CDR2 is SVGAGI. CDR3 sequence (DNA): TGTGCCAGCAGAGGGGTATCCGGGGAGCTGTTTTTT. It encodes CASRGVSGELFF.

This clonotype was found many times. V and J are TRBV5-1 and TRBJ2-7, with TRBD1 as a possible D gene (6 bases). V was clipped by 4 bases and J by 3 bases, with 20 bases between them. CDR3 length: 16 residues. Germline CDR1 is SGHRS and CDR2 is YFSETQ. The CDR3 is CASSRDGTSSNYEQYF. In nucleotides, the CDR3 is TGCGCCAGCAGCCGGGATGGGACATCTAGTAACTACGAGCAGTACTTC. Supplemented by reference TRBV5-1 and TRBJ2-7, the full variable domain reads KAGVTQTPRYLIKTRGQQVTLSCSPISGHRSVSWYQQTPGQGLQFLFEYFSETQRNKGNFPGRFSGRQFSNSRSEMNVSTLELGDSALYLCASSRDGTSSNYEQYFGPGTRLTVT.

The CDR3 nucleotides read TGTGCCAGCAACGATCGAACAGGGAACTATGGCTACACCTTC. Translated: CASNDRTGNYGYTF. The gene calls are TRBV7-9 and TRBJ1-2; D possibly corresponds to TRBD1 (6 bases). The CDR3 length is 14 residues. Germline assignment: CDR1 SEHNR and CDR2 FQNEAQ (reference sequence). V was pared by 7 bases and J by 2 bases, with 14 bases between.

The chain uses TRBV13 and TRBJ1-2; D gene uncertain. The V end was cut by 3 bases, the J end by 0 bases, with 8 bases between. This CDR3 has 14 residues. Germline V gene sequence: CDR1 PRHDT, CDR2 FYEKMQ (reference sequence). The CDR3 region is CASSFQDSNYGYTF. CDR3 sequence (DNA): TGTGCCAGCAGCTTCCAGGACTCTAACTATGGCTACACCTTC.

This clonotype was detected many times. Here the CDR3 DNA reads TGCAGCGTTGAGAGCCCCTCCTACGAGCAGTACTTC. This codes for CSVESPSYEQYF. The chain is built from TRBV29-1 and TRBJ2-7; no firm D call. V dropped 3 bases and J dropped 0 bases, with 6 bases sitting between them. Germline V gives CDR1 SQVTM, CDR2 ANQGSEA. The CDR3 covers 12 residues.

The chain has TRBV6-4 and TRBJ1-2; perhaps TRBD1 as D (6 bases). Germline assignment: CDR1 MRHNA and CDR2 SNTAGT. V was shortened by 2 bases and J by 14 bases, with 9 bases between the two germline ends. This CDR3 has 10 amino acids. DNA of the CDR3: TGTGCCAGCAGTGACCGGGGGCGAACCTTC. Its translation is CASSDRGRTF.

Ten or more counts support this clonotype. This chain joins TRBV14 and TRBJ1-4, with unresolved D. The CDR3 is 12 residues long. CDR1 and CDR2 from the germline V gene are SGHDN and FVKESK. V was clipped by 0 bases and J by 14 bases, with 10 bases between them. The CDR3 DNA reads as TGTGCCAGCAGCCAAGAGACGATAAGTCTGTTTTTT. This sequence encodes CASSQETISLFF.

The genes are TRBV9 and TRBJ1-3, with 7 bases that match TRBD1. Germline CDR1 SGDLS, CDR2 YYNGEE. V shed 4 bases and J 0 bases; nucleotides not matched to a gene: 7. This CDR3 has 16 residues. The CDR3 DNA is TGTGCCAGCAGCATGACAGGGAGAGACTCTGGAAACACCATATATTTT. It specifies CASSMTGRDSGNTIYF. The entire variable domain, with the rest obtained from reference TRBV9 and TRBJ1-3, is as follows: DSGVTQTPKHLITATGQRVTLRCSPRSGDLSVYWYQQSLDQGLQFLIQYYNGEERAKGNILERFSAQQFPDLHSELNLSSLELGDSALYFCASSMTGRDSGNTIYFGEGSWLTVV.

This clonotype was seen at least ten times. CDR3 DNA: TGTGCCAGCAGCTTAGTGGTCGACAGGGGGGTTCGAGAGACCCAGTACTTC. Translated, it gives CASSLVVDRGVRETQYF. The chain couples TRBV7-2 to TRBJ2-5; 9 nucleotides line up with TRBD1. Germline CDR1 SGHTA, CDR2 FQGNSA. After removal of 1 base from V and 4 bases from J, the junction contained 10 bases not matched to a gene. This CDR3 region has 17 residues.

This clonotype was recorded many times. The J gene is TRBJ2-5, the V gene TRBV2; possible D gene TRBD2, 6 bases. This CDR3 is 13 amino acids long. The germline CDR1 and CDR2 sequences are SNHLY and FYNNEI. V dropped 4 bases and J dropped 4 bases, with 10 bases sitting between them. CDR3 protein: CASSAGEGETQYF. The CDR3 nucleotides are TGTGCCAGCAGTGCGGGAGAAGGAGAGACCCAGTACTTC.

This chain connects TRBV20-1 to TRBJ2-5; no definite D call. The V and J ends lost 6 bases and 5 bases respectively, with 13 bases between them. The CDR3 has 12 amino acids. Looked up from germline, CDR1 is DFQATT and CDR2 is SNEGSKA (reference sequence). The CDR3 spells CSAPAPEETQYF. For the CDR3, the DNA is TGCAGTGCCCCGGCCCCAGAGGAGACCCAGTACTTC.

This clonotype has at least ten counts. This chain links TRBV7-2 with TRBJ1-1; D not certain. The CDR3 totals 12 residues. The V gene's germline CDR1 is SGHTA and CDR2 FQGNSA. Between the trimmed V and J ends, which lost 5 bases and 11 bases, there was a span of 15 bases. CDR3 nucleotides: TGTGCCAGCAGCCTAGGGCGGCTGAAGGCTTTCTTT. Amino acid sequence: CASSLGRLKAFF.

The chain joins TRBV6-5 to TRBJ2-7; 12 nucleotides match TRBD2. The junction had 3 bases not matched to a gene; V was cut back by 8 bases and J by 1 base. The V gene's germline CDR1 is MNHEY and CDR2 SVGAGI. The CDR3 length is 14 residues. Written as DNA, the CDR3 is TGTGCCAGCGGAACTAGCGGGGGGTCCTACGAGCAGTACTTC. This codes for CASGTSGGSYEQYF.

This chain connects TRBV13 to TRBJ2-7; D possibly uses TRBD1 or TRBD2 (5 bases each). The germline V gene encodes CDR1 PRHDT and CDR2 FYEKMQ (reference sequence). The CDR3 runs to 13 residues. V dropped 5 bases and J dropped 7 bases, with 15 bases sitting between them. CDR3 sequence: CASSRDLVGEQYF. As DNA, the CDR3 is TGTGCCAGCAGCCGGGACCTAGTGGGGGAGCAGTACTTC.

The CDR3 coding sequence is TGTGCCACCAGCAGTCGTCGGACAGGGCATGGCTACACCTTC. It encodes CATSSRRTGHGYTF. V and J are TRBV15 and TRBJ1-2; TRBD1 aligns across 8 bases. The CDR3 consists of 14 residues. V was clipped by 3 bases and J by 6 bases; unmatched bases: 6. CDR1 and CDR2 from the germline V gene are LNHNV and YYDKDF (reference sequence).